The rows below give T cell receptor beta chains drawn from one sample of a study of yellow fever vaccine responses in identical twins. TCRdb used MiXCR to reprocess the RT-PCR reads, holding one entry per CDR3 protein. The table includes about 650 distinct CDR3 sequences, approximately 78% detected once. The sample consisted of T cells from blood (PBMCs), unsorted or a sorted subset (not recorded which), taken before or after yellow fever vaccination (not recorded which). The receptors shown here come from a woman aged 18 to 35 who received the yellow fever vaccine. The CDR3 runs from the conserved cysteine through the conserved F or W. D genes are given only for firm matches. For some rows the clone size is stated as once, few or many, or as a class when expanded; others skip it.

j_call d_call v_call clone_size cdr3_aa cdr3_nt
TRBJ1-4 . TRBV23-1 few CASSPWEGDEKLFF TGCGCCAGCAGCCCCTGGGAGGGGGATGAAAAACTGTTTTTT
TRBJ2-7 . TRBV12-3/TRBV12-4 . CASSLLGVKTYEQYF TGTGCCAGCAGTTTACTAGGCGTCAAAACCTACGAGCAGTACTTC
TRBJ1-6 TRBD1 TRBV18 . CASSPRDRSNSPLHF TGTGCCAGCTCACCCCGGGACAGGAGTAATTCACCCCTCCACTTT
TRBJ1-1 . TRBV13 . CASSQSGGAVEAFF TGTGCCAGCAGCCAGTCGGGAGGGGCGGTTGAAGCTTTCTTT
TRBJ1-2 . TRBV11-1 few CASSPTVYGYTF TGTGCCAGCAGCCCGACAGTCTATGGCTACACCTTC
TRBJ1-4 TRBD1 TRBV10-3 . CAIRPDRGGEKLFF TGTGCCATCCGCCCGGACAGGGGTGGGGAAAAACTGTTTTTT
TRBJ2-5 TRBD2 TRBV11-1 . CASSSHRGVAGGIRETQYF TGTGCCAGCAGCTCCCACCGGGGGGTAGCGGGAGGAATACGAGAGACCCAGTACTTC
TRBJ1-2 . TRBV5-1 . CASSLDTGGGGYTF TGCGCCAGCAGCTTGGATACCGGGGGGGGTGGCTACACCTTC
TRBJ1-1 . TRBV6-5 . CASSYRGAETEAFF TGTGCCAGCAGTTACCGGGGGGCCGAAACTGAAGCTTTCTTT
TRBJ2-1 . TRBV11-1 . CASSLWGDEQFF TGTGCCAGCAGCTTATGGGGGGATGAGCAGTTCTTC
TRBJ1-4 . TRBV6-2/TRBV6-3 . CASSYSYNEKLFF TGTGCCAGCAGTTACTCGTATAATGAAAAACTGTTTTTT
TRBJ1-5 . TRBV12-3/TRBV12-4 . CASSLKGGSGDQPQHF TGTGCCAGCAGTTTAAAGGGGGGGAGCGGGGATCAGCCCCAGCATTTT
TRBJ2-3 . TRBV11-1 . CASSLGHTDTQYF TGTGCCAGCAGCTTAGGGCACACAGATACGCAGTATTTT
TRBJ2-7 TRBD1 TRBV4-2 . CASSQFRDSQIEQYF TGTGCCAGCAGCCAGTTCCGGGACAGCCAGATCGAGCAGTACTTC
TRBJ2-4 . TRBV11-2 once CASSEKGTTLAKNIQYF TGTGCCAGCAGCGAAAAGGGGACGACCCTAGCCAAAAACATTCAGTACTTC
TRBJ2-7 TRBD1 TRBV27 . CASSLQGANYEQYF TGTGCCAGCAGTTTACAGGGGGCGAACTACGAGCAGTACTTC
TRBJ2-5 TRBD2 TRBV5-4 . CASSLVASGASPQYF TGTGCCAGCAGCTTGGTGGCTAGCGGGGCGAGTCCCCAGTACTTC
TRBJ2-2 . TRBV6-1 . CASSLNTGELFF TGTGCCAGCAGTCTTAACACCGGGGAGCTGTTTTTT
TRBJ2-1 . TRBV3-1 . CASSQVRGLVGLGEQFF TGTGCCAGCAGCCAAGTTCGAGGTCTAGTGGGGCTCGGGGAGCAGTTCTTC
TRBJ1-1 TRBD1 TRBV2 . CASSRQGLNTEAFF TGTGCCAGCAGTAGACAGGGGCTGAACACTGAAGCTTTCTTT
TRBJ1-6 . TRBV7-2 . CATRPTGGSPLHF TGTGCCACTCGGCCAACCGGAGGGTCACCCCTCCACTTT
TRBJ1-1 . TRBV5-1 . CASRVENTEAFF TGCGCCAGCAGGGTGGAGAACACTGAAGCTTTCTTT
TRBJ2-7 TRBD1 TRBV11-3 . CASSSRTGFYEQYF TGTGCCAGCAGCTCGCGGACAGGGTTCTACGAGCAGTACTTC
TRBJ1-2 . TRBV29-1 . CSVDGGYYGYTF TGCAGCGTTGACGGGGGATACTATGGCTACACCTTC
TRBJ2-1 TRBD2 TRBV6-4 . CASSEREANEQFF TGTGCCAGCAGTGAGCGGGAGGCGAATGAGCAGTTCTTC
TRBJ1-2 . TRBV29-1 . CSVQEVVGYGYTF TGCAGCGTTCAAGAAGTGGTGGGCTATGGCTACACCTTC
TRBJ1-1 . TRBV7-6 . CASSSQANTEAFF TGTGCCAGCAGCTCGCAGGCGAACACTGAAGCTTTCTTT
TRBJ1-2 TRBD1 TRBV10-3 . CAISESAGGSYGYTF TGTGCCATCAGTGAGTCGGCAGGGGGCTCCTATGGCTACACCTTC
TRBJ2-7 . TRBV7-2 . CASSPSGSSYEQYF TGTGCCAGCAGCCCTAGTGGGAGCTCCTACGAGCAGTACTTC
TRBJ1-2 TRBD1 TRBV6-4 few CASRDRVAYGYTF TGTGCCAGCAGGGACAGGGTGGCCTATGGCTACACCTTC
TRBJ2-3 . TRBV7-9 . CASSLAGGTDTQYF TGTGCCAGCAGCTTAGCGGGGGGAACAGATACGCAGTATTTT
TRBJ2-7 . TRBV11-3 . CASSLERERNEQYF TGTGCCAGCAGCTTAGAACGGGAGCGGAACGAGCAGTACTTC
TRBJ1-4 . TRBV7-8 few CASSLAPGPTNEKLFF TGTGCCAGCAGCTTAGCCCCGGGACCAACTAATGAAAAACTGTTTTTT
TRBJ1-1 . TRBV4-1 . CASSQDRANTEAFF TGCGCCAGCAGCCAAGACAGAGCGAACACTGAAGCTTTCTTT
TRBJ1-6 TRBD1 TRBV5-1 . CASSYTGGESNSPLHF TGCGCCAGCAGCTATACAGGGGGCGAAAGTAATTCACCCCTCCACTTT
TRBJ2-1 TRBD2 TRBV10-3 . CAIMPLPGLAGNEQFF TGTGCCATCATGCCGCTTCCGGGACTAGCGGGAAATGAGCAGTTCTTC
TRBJ1-2 TRBD1 TRBV10-1 . CASSPDRGYGYTF TGCGCCAGCAGCCCCGACAGGGGTTATGGCTACACCTTC
TRBJ1-5 . TRBV11-1 . CASSPAADNSNQPQHF TGTGCCAGCAGCCCCGCGGCAGATAATAGCAATCAGCCCCAGCATTTT
TRBJ1-1 TRBD1 TRBV23-1 . CASSQPQSGQLDTEAFF TGCGCCAGCAGTCAACCTCAATCGGGACAGTTAGACACTGAAGCTTTCTTT
TRBJ2-1 TRBD2 TRBV6-1 . CASTSGTSDEQFF TGTGCCAGTACTTCCGGGACTAGCGATGAGCAGTTCTTC
TRBJ1-1 TRBD1 TRBV11-1 . CASSLPGQANTEAFF TGTGCCAGCAGCTTGCCGGGACAGGCGAACACTGAAGCTTTCTTT
TRBJ2-1 TRBD2 TRBV29-1 . CSVAASGSRNEQFF TGCAGCGTTGCGGCTAGCGGGAGTCGCAATGAGCAGTTCTTC
TRBJ1-5 . TRBV28 . CASSRTGVGSNQPQHF TGTGCCAGCAGCCGCACGGGGGTCGGAAGCAATCAGCCCCAGCATTTT
TRBJ1-1 . TRBV10-1 . CASSERDGWGNTEAFF TGCGCCAGCAGTGAGCGGGACGGATGGGGAAACACTGAAGCTTTCTTT
TRBJ2-3 . TRBV4-2 . CASSQEWASAGDTQYF TGTGCCAGCAGCCAAGAATGGGCTAGCGCAGGGGATACGCAGTATTTT
TRBJ2-7 . TRBV10-3 . CAISESIFRGPRMEQYF TGTGCCATCAGTGAGTCGATCTTTCGAGGGCCGAGGATGGAGCAGTACTTC
TRBJ2-7 TRBD2 TRBV15 . CATSRDILAGGLYEQYF TGTGCCACCAGCAGAGATATACTAGCGGGAGGGTTATACGAGCAGTACTTC
TRBJ2-7 TRBD1 TRBV25-1 . CASSGTGDYEQYF TGTGCCAGCAGTGGAACAGGGGACTACGAGCAGTACTTC
TRBJ2-1 TRBD2 TRBV11-1 . CASSYLGKRERHNEQFF TGTGCCAGCAGCTACCTAGGGAAGCGGGAGCGCCACAATGAGCAGTTCTTC
TRBJ1-6 . TRBV12-3/TRBV12-4 . CASKTTGGYGASPLHF TGTGCCAGCAAAACCACAGGAGGATATGGTGCGTCACCCCTCCACTTT
TRBJ2-7 TRBD2 TRBV13 . CASSAAGGGAYEQYF TGTGCCAGCAGCGCCGCGGGGGGTGGGGCCTACGAGCAGTACTTC
TRBJ1-5 . TRBV23-1 few CASSHPLNQPQHF TGCGCCAGCAGTCACCCCTTGAATCAGCCCCAGCATTTT
TRBJ1-1 TRBD1 TRBV15 . CATSVDRANTEAFF TGTGCCACCAGCGTGGACAGGGCGAACACTGAAGCTTTCTTT
TRBJ1-1 TRBD1 TRBV29-1 few CSVELQGGSEAFF TGCAGCGTTGAATTACAGGGGGGTAGTGAAGCTTTCTTT
TRBJ1-6 . TRBV10-1 . CASSRSNSPLHF TGCGCCAGCAGTCGTTCCAATTCACCCCTCCACTTT
TRBJ2-3 . TRBV11-3 . CASSLDGADTQYF TGTGCCAGCAGCTTAGATGGGGCAGATACGCAGTATTTT
TRBJ1-5 TRBD1 TRBV10-3 . CAISGTGLKGNQPQHF TGTGCCATCAGTGGGACAGGGCTAAAAGGCAATCAGCCCCAGCATTTT
TRBJ1-2 . TRBV15 . CATSRDQGNYGYTF TGTGCCACCAGCAGAGACCAGGGAAACTATGGCTACACCTTC
TRBJ1-1 . TRBV11-3 few CASSYGQLRAEAFF TGTGCCAGCAGCTATGGACAGCTTCGGGCTGAAGCTTTCTTT